The clone carrying this T cell receptor beta chain has a handful of counts. Its antigen is unknown. This sample was included in a study of CD8 T cells in ankylosing spondylitis. Each CDR3 protein gets one entry after TCRdb re-called the 5' RACE reads with MiXCR. The sample carries fewer than 500,000 distinct CDR3 sequences, 20% to 25% recorded once. CDR3 size: 15 residues. The J segment lost 1 base and the V segment lost 5 bases, leaving 7 bases of the junction unmatched. In germline, CDR1 is SEHNR, CDR2 FQNEAQ (reference sequence). Study-level findings and limits: Reports of some motif variants in reactive arthritis synovial fluid and blood predate this one. One TCR beta motif, made up of under ten highly homologous variants, appeared characteristic of ankylosing spondylitis blood. A CD8+ phenotype characterized the disease-linked clones, which were relatively rare in peripheral blood.

This chain uses TRBV7-9 with TRBJ1-2; 7 nucleotides match TRBD1. This sequence originates from a male donor with ankylosing spondylitis. The specimen was blood, either unsorted or a sorted T cell fraction (not recorded which). In DNA form, the CDR3 reads TGTGCCAGCAGCGACCACAGGGGCGTTAACTATGGCTACACCTTC. As protein: CASSDHRGVNYGYTF.